The source of this T cell receptor (beta chain) is a study of blood T cell repertoires in COVID-19. Clones were read by immunoSEQ multiplex PCR, and TCRdb kept only the in-frame ones, dropping some. The repertoire holds tens of thousands of clones, with 88% as singletons. CDR1 is SGHVS, CDR2 FQNEAQ, per germline. V shed 4 bases, J shed 4 bases, and the junction held 13 bases outside the gene matches. The CDR3 covers 18 residues. The chain uses TRBV7-8 and TRBJ2-2, with 9 nucleotides matching TRBD1. This TCR derives from a man aged 55 to 70 with acute or convalescent COVID-19. Input material: peripheral blood. The CDR3 reads CASSSGRGTGLSTGELFF. As DNA, the CDR3 is TGTGCCAGCAGCTCAGGCCGCGGGACAGGGCTTAGCACCGGGGAGCTGTTTTTT.